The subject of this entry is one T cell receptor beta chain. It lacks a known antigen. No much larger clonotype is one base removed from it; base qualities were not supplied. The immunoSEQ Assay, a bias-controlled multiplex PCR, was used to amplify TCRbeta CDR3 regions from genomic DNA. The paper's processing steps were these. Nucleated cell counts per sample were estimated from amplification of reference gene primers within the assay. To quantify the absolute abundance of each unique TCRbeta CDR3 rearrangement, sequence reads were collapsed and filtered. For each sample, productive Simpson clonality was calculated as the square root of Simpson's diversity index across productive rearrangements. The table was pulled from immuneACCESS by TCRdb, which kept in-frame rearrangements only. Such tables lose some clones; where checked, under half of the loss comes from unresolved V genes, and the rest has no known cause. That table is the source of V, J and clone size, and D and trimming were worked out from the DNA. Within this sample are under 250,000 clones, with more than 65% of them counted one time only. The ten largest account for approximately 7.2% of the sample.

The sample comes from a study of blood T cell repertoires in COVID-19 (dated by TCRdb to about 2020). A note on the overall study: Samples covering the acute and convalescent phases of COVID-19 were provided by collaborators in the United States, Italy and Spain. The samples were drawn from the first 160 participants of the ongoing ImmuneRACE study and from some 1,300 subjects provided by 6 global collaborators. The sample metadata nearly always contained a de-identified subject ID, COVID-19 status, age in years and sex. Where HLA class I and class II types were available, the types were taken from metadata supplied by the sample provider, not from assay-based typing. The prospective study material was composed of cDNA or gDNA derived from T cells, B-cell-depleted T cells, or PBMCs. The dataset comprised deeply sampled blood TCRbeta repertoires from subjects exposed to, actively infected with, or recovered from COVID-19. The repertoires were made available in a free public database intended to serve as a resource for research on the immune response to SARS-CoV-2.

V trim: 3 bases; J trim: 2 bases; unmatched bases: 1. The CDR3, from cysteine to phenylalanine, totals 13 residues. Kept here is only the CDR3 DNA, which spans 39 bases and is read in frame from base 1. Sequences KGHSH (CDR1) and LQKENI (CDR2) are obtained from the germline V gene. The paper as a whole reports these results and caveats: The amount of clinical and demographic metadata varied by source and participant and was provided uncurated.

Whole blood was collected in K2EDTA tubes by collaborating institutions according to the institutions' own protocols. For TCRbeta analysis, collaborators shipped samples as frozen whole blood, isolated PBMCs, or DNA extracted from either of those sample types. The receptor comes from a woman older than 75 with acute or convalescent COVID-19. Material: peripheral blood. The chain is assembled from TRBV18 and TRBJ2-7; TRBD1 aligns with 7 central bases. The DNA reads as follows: TGTGCCAGCTCACCCGGGACAGCCTACGAGCAGTACTTC. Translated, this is CASSPGTAYEQYF.